This TCR beta chain was recovered during a study of T cell repertoires in cytomegalovirus infection. Notes on the study in general: Clonotypes of TCR beta that were HLA-C-restricted and CMV-specific dominated the ex vivo response.

This clonotype was recorded a few times. Antigen specificity is unknown. TCRdb re-analysed the reads in MiXCR, keeping a single row per CDR3 protein. The data hold just over 150,000 distinct CDR3 sequences, with around 20% observed a single time. The length of the CDR3 is 16 residues. The germline V and J ends were trimmed by 5 bases and 1 base, with 17 bases remaining between them. Germline CDR1 is MDHEN and CDR2 is SYDVKM. Sequences were obtained from PBMCs. The chain links TRBV28 to TRBJ2-5; perhaps D is TRBD1 or TRBD2 (5 bases each). The source is a human donor in good health (CMV status not recorded). Some clones in this sample may be carry-over from other donors' samples. The chain's CDR3 is CASSSFGAGVQETQYF. CDR3 nucleotides: TGTGCCAGCAGTAGCTTCGGGGCAGGAGTCCAAGAGACCCAGTACTTC.